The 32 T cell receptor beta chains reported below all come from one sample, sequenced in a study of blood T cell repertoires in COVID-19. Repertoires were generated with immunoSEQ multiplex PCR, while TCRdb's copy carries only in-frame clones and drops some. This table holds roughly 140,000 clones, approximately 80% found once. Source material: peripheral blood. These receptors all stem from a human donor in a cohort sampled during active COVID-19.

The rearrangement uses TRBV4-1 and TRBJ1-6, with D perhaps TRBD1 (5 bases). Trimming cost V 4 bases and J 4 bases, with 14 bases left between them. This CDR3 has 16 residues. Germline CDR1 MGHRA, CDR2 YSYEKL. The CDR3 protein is CASSPQGQGYNSPLHF. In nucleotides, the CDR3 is TGCGCCAGCAGCCCGCAAGGGCAGGGATATAATTCACCCCTCCACTTT.

Written as DNA, the CDR3 is TGTGCCAGCAGTTTAGAGGGAAACACTGAAGCTTTCTTT. It codes for CASSLEGNTEAFF. The genes are TRBV6-5 and TRBJ1-1; D not certain. The CDR3 loop spans 13 amino acids. V was trimmed by 4 bases and J by 2 bases, leaving 8 bases between them. Germline CDR1 MNHEY, CDR2 SVGAGI.

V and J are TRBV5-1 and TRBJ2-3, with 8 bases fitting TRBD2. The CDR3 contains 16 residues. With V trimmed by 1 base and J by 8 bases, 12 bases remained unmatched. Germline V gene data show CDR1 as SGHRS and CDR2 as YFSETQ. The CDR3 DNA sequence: TGCGCCAGCAGCTTGCCCTCTACTAGCGGCGCGGGTACGCAGTATTTT. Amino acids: CASSLPSTSGAGTQYF.

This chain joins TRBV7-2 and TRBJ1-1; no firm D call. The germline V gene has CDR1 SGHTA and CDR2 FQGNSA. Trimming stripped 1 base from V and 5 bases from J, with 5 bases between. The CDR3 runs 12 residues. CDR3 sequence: CASSLGSTEAFF. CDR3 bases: TGTGCCAGCAGCTTAGGTTCGACTGAAGCTTTCTTT.

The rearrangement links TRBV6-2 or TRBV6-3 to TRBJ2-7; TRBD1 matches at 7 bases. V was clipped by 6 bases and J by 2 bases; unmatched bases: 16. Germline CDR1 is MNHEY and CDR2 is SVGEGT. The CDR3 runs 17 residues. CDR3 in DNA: TGTGCCAGCAGCTCCCAAGAACAGGGGATGGGTCCCTACGAGCAGTACTTC. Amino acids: CASSSQEQGMGPYEQYF.

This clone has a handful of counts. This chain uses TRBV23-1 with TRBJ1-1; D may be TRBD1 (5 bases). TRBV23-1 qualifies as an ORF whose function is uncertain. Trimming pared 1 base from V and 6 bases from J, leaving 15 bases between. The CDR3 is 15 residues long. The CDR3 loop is CASSQCWGVLAEAFF. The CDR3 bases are TGCGCCAGCAGTCAATGTTGGGGCGTATTAGCTGAAGCTTTCTTT.

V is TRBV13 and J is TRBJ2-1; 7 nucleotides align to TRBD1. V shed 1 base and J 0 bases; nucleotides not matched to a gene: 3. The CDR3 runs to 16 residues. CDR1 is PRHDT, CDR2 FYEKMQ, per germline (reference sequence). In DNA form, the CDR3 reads TGTGCCAGCAGCTTAGCCGGACAGGCCTCCTACAATGAGCAGTTCTTC. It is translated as CASSLAGQASYNEQFF.

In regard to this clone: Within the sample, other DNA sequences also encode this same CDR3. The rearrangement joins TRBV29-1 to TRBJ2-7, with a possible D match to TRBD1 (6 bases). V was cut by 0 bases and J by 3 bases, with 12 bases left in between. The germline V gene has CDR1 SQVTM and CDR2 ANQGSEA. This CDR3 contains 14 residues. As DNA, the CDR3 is TGCAGCGTTGAAGATCGTGGCAGGGGCTACGAGCAGTACTTC. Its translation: CSVEDRGRGYEQYF.

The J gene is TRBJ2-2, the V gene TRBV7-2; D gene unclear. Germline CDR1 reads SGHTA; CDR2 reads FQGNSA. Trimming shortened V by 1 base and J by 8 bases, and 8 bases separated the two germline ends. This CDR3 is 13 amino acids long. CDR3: CASSLDYLGELFF. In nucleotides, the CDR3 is TGTGCCAGCAGCTTAGACTATTTGGGGGAGCTGTTTTTT.

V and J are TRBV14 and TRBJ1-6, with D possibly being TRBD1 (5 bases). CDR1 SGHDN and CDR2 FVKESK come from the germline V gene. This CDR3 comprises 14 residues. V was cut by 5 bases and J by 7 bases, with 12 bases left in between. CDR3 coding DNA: TGTGCCAGCAGCTTGGCTGGGGGGAATTCACCCCTCCACTTT. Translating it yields CASSLAGGNSPLHF.

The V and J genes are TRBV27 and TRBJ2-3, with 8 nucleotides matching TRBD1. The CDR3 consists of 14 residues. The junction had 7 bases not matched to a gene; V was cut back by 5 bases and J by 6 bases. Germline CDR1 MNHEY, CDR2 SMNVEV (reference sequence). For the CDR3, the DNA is TGTGCCAGCAGTCGTGACAGGGGAAGGGATACGCAGTATTTT. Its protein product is CASSRDRGRDTQYF.

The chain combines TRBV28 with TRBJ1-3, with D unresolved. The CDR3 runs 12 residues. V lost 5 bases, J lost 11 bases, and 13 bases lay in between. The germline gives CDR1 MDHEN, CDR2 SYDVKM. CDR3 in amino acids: CASSPPASPIYF. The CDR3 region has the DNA TGTGCCAGCAGTCCCCCTGCGAGCCCCATATATTTT.

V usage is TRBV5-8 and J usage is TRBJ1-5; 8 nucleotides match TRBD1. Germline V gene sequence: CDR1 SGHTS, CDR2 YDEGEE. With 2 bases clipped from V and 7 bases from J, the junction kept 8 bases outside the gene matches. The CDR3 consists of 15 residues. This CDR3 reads CASSFVGQGWQPQHF. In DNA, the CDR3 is TGTGCCAGCAGCTTTGTTGGACAGGGCTGGCAGCCCCAGCATTTT.

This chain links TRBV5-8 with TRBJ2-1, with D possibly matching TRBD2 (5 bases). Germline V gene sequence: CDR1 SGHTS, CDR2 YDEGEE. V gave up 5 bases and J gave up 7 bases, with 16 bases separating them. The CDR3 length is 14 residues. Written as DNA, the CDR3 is TGTGCCAGCAGTGTTAGGGATCCGGGGAATGAGCAGTTCTTC. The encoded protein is CASSVRDPGNEQFF.

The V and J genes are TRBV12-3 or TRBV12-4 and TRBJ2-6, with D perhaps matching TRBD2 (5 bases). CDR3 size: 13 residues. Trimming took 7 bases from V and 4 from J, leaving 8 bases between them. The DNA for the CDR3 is TGTGCCAGCACGGGGTCCGGGGCCAACGTCCTGACTTTC. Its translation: CASTGSGANVLTF.

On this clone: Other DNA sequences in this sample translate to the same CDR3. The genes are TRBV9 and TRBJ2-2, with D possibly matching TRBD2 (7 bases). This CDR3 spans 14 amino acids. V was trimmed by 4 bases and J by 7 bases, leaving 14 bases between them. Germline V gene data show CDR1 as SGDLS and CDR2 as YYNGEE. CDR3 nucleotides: TGTGCCAGCAGCCCTCGGGGGGCGAACGGGGAGCTGTTTTTT. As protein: CASSPRGANGELFF.

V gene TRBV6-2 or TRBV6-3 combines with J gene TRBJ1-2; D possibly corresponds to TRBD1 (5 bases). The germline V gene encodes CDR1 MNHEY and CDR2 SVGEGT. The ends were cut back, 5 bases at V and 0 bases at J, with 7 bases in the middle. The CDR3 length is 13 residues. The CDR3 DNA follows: TGTGCCAGCAGTCAGGGATCTAACTATGGCTACACCTTC. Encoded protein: CASSQGSNYGYTF.

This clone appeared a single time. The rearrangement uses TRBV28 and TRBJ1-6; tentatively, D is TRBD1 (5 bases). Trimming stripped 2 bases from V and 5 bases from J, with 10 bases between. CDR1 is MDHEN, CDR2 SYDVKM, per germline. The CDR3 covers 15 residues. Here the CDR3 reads CASSLPRGNNSPLHF. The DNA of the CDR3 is TGTGCCAGCAGTTTACCTAGGGGAAATAATTCACCCCTCCACTTT.

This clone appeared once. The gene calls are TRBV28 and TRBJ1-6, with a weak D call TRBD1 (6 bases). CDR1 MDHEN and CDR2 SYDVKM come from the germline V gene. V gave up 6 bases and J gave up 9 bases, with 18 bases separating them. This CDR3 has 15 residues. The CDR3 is CASRRSGATGSPLHF. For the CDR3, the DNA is TGTGCCAGCAGGCGATCAGGGGCTACAGGTTCACCCCTCCACTTT.

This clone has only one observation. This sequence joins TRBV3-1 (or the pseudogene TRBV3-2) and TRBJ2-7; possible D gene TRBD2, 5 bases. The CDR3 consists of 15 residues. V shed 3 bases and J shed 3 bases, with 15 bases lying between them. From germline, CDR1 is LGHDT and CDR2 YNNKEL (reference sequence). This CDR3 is CASSHGEKKYYEQYF. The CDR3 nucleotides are TGTGCCAGCAGCCACGGGGAGAAGAAATACTACGAGCAGTACTTC.

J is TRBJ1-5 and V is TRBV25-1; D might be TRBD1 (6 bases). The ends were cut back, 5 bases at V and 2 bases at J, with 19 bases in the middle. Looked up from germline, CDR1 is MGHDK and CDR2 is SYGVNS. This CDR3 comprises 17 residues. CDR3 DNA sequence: TGTGCCAGCAGTCCTAGGGGGGGCAGTGGGGGCAATCAGCCCCAGCATTTT. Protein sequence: CASSPRGGSGGNQPQHF. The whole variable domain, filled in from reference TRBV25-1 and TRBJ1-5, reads EADIYQTPRYLVIGTGKKITLECSQTMGHDKMYWYQQDPGMELHLIHYSYGVNSTEKGDLSSESTVSRIRTEHFPLTLESARPSHTSQYLCASSPRGGSGGNQPQHFGDGTRLSIL.

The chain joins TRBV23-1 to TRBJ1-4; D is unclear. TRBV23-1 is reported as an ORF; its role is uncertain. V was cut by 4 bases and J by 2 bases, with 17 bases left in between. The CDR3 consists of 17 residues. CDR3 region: CASSRASLRSTNEKLFF. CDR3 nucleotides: TGCGCCAGCAGTCGAGCTTCTCTTCGGAGCACTAATGAAAAACTGTTTTTT.

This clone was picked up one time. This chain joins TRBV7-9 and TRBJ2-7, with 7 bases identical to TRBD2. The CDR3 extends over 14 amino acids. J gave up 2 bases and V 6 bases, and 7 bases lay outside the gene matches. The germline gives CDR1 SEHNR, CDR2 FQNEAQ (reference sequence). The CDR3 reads CASSDRLAPYEQYF. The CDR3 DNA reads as TGTGCCAGCAGTGACCGACTAGCCCCCTACGAGCAGTACTTC. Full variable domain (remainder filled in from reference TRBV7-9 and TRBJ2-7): DTGVSQNPRHKITKRGQNVTFRCDPISEHNRLYWYRQTLGQGPEFLTYFQNEAQLEKSRLLSDRFSAERPKGSFSTLEIQRTEQGDSAMYLCASSDRLAPYEQYFGPGTRLTVT.

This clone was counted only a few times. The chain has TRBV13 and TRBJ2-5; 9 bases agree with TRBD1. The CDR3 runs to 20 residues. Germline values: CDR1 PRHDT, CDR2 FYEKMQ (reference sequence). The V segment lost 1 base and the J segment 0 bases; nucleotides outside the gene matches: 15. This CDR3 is CASSLESGDRTGVYQETQYF. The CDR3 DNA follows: TGTGCCAGCAGCTTAGAGTCGGGGGATCGGACAGGGGTCTACCAAGAGACCCAGTACTTC.

DNA of the CDR3: TGTGCCAGCAGCGACCCAGCTCGGGAGTTCAGGGAAGCTTTCTTT. It is translated as CASSDPAREFREAFF. The chain joins TRBV7-3 to TRBJ1-1, with D unclear. V shed 5 bases and J shed 8 bases, with 21 bases lying between them. CDR3 length: 15 amino acids. In germline, CDR1 is SGHTA, CDR2 FQGTGA.

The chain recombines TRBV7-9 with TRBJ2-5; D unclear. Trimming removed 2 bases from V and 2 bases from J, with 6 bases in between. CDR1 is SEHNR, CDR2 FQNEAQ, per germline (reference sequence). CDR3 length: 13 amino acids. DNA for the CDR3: TGTGCCAGCAGCTTATATCAGCAAGAGACCCAGTACTTC. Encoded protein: CASSLYQQETQYF.

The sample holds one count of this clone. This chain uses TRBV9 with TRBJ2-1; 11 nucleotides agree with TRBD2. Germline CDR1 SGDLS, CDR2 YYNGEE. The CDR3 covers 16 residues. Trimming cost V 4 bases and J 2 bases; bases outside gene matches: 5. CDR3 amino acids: CASSSLAGGPYNEQFF. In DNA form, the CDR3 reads TGTGCCAGCAGCTCTCTAGCGGGGGGTCCCTACAATGAGCAGTTCTTC. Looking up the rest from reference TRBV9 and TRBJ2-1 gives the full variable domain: DSGVTQTPKHLITATGQRVTLRCSPRSGDLSVYWYQQSLDQGLQFLIQYYNGEERAKGNILERFSAQQFPDLHSELNLSSLELGDSALYFCASSSLAGGPYNEQFFGPGTRLTVL.

The CDR3 reads CASSAWDNDYGYTF. In DNA form, the CDR3 reads TGCGCCAGCAGCGCGTGGGACAACGACTATGGCTACACCTTC. J is TRBJ1-2 and V is TRBV5-1; weak D call: TRBD1 (6 bases). Germline CDR1 SGHRS, CDR2 YFSETQ. The CDR3 consists of 14 residues. V lost 4 bases and J 3 bases, leaving 13 bases between the germline ends.

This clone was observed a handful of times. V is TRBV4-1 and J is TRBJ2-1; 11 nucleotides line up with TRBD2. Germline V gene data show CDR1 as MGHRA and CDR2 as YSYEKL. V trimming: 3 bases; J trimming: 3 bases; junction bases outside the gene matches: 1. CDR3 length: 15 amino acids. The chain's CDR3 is CASSHLAGGYNEQFF. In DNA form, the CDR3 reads TGCGCCAGCAGCCACCTAGCGGGGGGCTACAATGAGCAGTTCTTC.

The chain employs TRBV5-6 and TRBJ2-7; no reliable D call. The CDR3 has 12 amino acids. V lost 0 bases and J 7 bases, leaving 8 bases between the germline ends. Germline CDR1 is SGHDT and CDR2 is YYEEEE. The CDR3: CASSLGRREQYF. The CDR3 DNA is TGTGCCAGCAGCTTGGGTAGGCGGGAGCAGTACTTC.

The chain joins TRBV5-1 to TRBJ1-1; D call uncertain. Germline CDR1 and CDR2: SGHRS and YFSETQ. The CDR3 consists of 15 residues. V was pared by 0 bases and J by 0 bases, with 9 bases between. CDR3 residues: CASSLVTALNTEAFF. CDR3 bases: TGCGCCAGCAGCTTGGTAACAGCTTTGAACACTGAAGCTTTCTTT.

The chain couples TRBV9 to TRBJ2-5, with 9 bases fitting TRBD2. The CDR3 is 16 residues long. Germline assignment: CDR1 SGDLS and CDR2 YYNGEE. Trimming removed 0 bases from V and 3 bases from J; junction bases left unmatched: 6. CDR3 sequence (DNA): TGTGCCAGCAGCGTAGGTAGCGGGGGACAAAAAGAGACCCAGTACTTC. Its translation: CASSVGSGGQKETQYF. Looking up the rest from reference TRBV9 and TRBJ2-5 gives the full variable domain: DSGVTQTPKHLITATGQRVTLRCSPRSGDLSVYWYQQSLDQGLQFLIQYYNGEERAKGNILERFSAQQFPDLHSELNLSSLELGDSALYFCASSVGSGGQKETQYFGPGTRLLVL.